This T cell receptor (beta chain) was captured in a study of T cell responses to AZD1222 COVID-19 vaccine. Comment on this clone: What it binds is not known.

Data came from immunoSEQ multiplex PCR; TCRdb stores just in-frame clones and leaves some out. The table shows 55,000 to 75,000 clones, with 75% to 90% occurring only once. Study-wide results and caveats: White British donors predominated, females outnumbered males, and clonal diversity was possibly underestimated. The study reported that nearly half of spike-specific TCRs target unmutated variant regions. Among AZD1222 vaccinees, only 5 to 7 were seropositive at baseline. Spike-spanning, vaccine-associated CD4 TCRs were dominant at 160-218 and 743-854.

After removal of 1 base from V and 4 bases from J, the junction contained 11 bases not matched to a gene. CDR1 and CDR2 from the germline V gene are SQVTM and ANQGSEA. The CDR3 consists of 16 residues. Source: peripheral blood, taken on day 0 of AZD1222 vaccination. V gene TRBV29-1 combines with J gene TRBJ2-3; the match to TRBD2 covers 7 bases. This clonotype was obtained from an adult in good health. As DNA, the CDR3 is TGCAGCGTTGAAGGAGGGGCGGGAGCGGGCCCAGATACGCAGTATTTT. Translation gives CSVEGGAGAGPDTQYF.